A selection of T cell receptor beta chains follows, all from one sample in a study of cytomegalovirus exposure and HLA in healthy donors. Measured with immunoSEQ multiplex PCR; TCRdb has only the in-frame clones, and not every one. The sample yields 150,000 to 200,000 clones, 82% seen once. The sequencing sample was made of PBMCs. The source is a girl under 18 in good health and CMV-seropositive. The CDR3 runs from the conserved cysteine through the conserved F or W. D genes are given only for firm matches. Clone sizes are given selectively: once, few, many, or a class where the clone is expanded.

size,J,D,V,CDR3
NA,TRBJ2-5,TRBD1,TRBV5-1,CASRTGEETQYF
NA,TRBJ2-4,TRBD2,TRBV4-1,CASSRTSTQNIQYF
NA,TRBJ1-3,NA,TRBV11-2,CASSQDGGPTDTIYF
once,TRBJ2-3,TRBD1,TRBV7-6,CASCSGDRVADTQYF
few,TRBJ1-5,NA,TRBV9,CASSIQGIFGQPQHF
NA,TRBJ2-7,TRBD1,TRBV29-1,CSALSWTGSEQYF
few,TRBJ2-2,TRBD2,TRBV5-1,CASSWLAGDSTGELFF
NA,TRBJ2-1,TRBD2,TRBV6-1,CASQTSGRNEQFF
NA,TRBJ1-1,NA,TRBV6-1,CASSQVMNTEAFF
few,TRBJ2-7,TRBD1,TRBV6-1,CASSETGLSYEQYF
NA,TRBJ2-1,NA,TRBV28,CASSFWPYNEQFF
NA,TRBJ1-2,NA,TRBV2,CASSLDSGNYGYTF
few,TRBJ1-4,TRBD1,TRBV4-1,CASSQQGGEKLFF
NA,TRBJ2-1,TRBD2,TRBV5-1,CASSLVPGGYNEQFF
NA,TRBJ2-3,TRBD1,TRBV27,CASSFLRTGGPDTQYF
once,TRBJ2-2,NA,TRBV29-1,CSGSGITGELFF
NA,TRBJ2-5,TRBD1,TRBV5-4,CASSGPRTGGQETQYF
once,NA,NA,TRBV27,CASSLRGDYEQYF
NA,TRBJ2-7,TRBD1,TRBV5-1,CASSLGDRVREQYF
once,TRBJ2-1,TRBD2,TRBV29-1,CSVRAGTSLNEQFF
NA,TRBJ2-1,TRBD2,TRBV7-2,CASSWRLAGVYNEQFF
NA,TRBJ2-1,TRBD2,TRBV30,CAWSRLAGDYNEQFF
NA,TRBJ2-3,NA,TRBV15,CATSSDSFNTQYF
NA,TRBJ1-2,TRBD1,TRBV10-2,CASSQDRGHGYTF
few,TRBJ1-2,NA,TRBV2,CASNIGGAGYTF
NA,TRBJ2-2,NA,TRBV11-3,CASSPLEDREATGELFF
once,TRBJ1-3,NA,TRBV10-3,CAISANVGEGNTIYF
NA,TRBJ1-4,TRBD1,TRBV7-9,CASSLQGSNEKLFF
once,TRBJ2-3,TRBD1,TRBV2,CASTGQKQYF
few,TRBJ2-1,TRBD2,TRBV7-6,CASSLGVGLAGYNEQFF
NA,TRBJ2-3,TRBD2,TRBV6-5,CASSDGLAGGDTQYF
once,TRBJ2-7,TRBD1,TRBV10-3,CAIRDTGGPFTYEQYF
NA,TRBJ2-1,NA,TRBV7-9,CASSYRVGSYNEQFF
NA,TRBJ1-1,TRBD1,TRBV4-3,CASSQEGGRNTEAFF
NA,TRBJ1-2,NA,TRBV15,CATSREYDYGYTF
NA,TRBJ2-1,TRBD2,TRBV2,CASSLAGGPDEQFF
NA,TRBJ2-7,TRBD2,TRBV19,CASSLLAGAYEQYF
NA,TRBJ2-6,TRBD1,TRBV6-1,CASSEGGQGPSGANVLTF
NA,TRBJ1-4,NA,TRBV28,CASSAGSRGLFF
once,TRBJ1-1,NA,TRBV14,CASSQGAYTEAFF
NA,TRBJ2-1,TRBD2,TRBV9,CASSSGTRGNEQFF
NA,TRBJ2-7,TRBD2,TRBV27,CASSLLGLVPYEQYF